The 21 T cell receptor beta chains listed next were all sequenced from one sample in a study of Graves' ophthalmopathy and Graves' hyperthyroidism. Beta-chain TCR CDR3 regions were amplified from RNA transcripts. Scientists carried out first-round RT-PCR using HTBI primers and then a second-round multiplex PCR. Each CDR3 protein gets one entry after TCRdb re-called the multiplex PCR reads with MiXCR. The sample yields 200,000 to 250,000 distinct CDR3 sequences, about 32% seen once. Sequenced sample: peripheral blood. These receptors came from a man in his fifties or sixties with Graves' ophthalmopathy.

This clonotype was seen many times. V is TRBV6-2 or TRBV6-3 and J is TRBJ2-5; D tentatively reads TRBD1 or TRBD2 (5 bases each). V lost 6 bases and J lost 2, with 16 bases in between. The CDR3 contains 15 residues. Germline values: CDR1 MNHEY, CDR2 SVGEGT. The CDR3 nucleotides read TGTGCCAGCAGACGGGGACCGACGAGACAAGAGACCCAGTACTTC. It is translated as CASRRGPTRQETQYF.

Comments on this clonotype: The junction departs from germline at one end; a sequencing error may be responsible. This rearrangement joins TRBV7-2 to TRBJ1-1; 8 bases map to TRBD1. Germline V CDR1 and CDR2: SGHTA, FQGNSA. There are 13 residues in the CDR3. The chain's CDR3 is CASSLAGGVEAFF. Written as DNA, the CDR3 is TGTGCCAGCAGTTTAGCAGGGGGCGTTGAAGCTTTCTTT.

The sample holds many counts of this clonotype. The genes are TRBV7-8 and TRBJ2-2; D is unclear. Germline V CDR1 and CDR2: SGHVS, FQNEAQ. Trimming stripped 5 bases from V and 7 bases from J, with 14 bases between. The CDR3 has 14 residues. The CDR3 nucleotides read TGTGCCAGCAGCCCCGGCAGTAATGGCGGGGAGCTGTTTTTT. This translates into CASSPGSNGGELFF.

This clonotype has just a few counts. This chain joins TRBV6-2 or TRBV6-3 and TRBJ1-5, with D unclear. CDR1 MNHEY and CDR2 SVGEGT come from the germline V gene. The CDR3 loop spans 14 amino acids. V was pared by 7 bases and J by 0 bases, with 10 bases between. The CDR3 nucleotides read TGTGCCAGCACCCCGAACTATAGCAATCAGCCCCAGCATTTT. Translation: CASTPNYSNQPQHF.

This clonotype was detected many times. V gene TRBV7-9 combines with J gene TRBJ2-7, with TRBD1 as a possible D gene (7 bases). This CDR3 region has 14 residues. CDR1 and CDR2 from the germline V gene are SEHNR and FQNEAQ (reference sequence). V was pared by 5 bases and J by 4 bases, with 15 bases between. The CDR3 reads CASSQQGGEYEQYF. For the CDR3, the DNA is TGTGCCAGCAGCCAGCAGGGGGGAGAATACGAGCAGTACTTC.

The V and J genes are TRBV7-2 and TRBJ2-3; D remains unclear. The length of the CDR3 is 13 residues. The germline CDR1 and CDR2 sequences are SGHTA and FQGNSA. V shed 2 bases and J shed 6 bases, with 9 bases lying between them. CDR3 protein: CASSLPPADTQYF. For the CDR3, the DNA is TGTGCCAGCAGCTTACCGCCGGCCGATACGCAGTATTTT.

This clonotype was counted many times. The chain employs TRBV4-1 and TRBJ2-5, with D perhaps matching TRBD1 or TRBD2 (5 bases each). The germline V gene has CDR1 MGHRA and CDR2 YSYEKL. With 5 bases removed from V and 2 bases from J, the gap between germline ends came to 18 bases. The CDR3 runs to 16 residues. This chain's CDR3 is CASSTPQRGQQETQYF. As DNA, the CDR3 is TGCGCCAGCAGCACTCCTCAGAGGGGTCAGCAAGAGACCCAGTACTTC.

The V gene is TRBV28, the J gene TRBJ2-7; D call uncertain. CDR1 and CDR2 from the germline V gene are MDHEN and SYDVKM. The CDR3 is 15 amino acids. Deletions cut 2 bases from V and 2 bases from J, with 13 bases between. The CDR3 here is CASSLGSGAPYEQYF. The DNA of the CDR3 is TGTGCCAGCAGTTTAGGGTCAGGCGCTCCCTACGAGCAGTACTTC. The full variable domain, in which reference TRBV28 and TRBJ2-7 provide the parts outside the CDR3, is DVKVTQSSRYLVKRTGEKVFLECVQDMDHENMFWYRQDPGLGLRLIYFSYDVKMKEKGDIPEGYSVSREKKERFSLILESASTNQTSMYLCASSLGSGAPYEQYFGPGTRLTVT.

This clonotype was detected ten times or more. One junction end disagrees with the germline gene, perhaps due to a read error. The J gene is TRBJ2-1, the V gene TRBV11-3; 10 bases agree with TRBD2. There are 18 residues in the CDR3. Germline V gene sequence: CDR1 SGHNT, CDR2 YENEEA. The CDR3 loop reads CAGSFPTAGGSSYNEQFF. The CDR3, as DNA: TGTGCCGGCAGCTTCCCCACAGCGGGAGGGAGCTCCTACAATGAGCAGTTCTTC.

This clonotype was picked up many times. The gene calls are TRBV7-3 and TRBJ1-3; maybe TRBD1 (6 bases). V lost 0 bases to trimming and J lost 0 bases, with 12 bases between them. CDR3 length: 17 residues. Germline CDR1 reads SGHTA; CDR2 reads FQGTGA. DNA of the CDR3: TGTGCCAGCAGCTTAACGGGGGGGGCTCTCTCTGGAAACACCATATATTTT. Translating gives CASSLTGGALSGNTIYF.

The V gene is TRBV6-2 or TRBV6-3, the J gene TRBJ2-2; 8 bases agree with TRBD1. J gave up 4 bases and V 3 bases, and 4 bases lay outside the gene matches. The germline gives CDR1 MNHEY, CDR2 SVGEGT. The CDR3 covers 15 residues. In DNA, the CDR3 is TGTGCCAGCAGTTATAGGACAGGGTTCACCGGGGAGCTGTTTTTT. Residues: CASSYRTGFTGELFF.

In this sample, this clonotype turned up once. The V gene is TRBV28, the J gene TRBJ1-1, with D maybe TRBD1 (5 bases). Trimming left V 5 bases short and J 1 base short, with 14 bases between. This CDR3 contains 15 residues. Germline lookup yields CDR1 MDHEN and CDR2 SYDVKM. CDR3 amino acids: CASSPPRGTNTEAFF. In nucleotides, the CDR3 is TGTGCCAGCAGTCCACCTCGGGGGACGAACACTGAAGCTTTCTTT.

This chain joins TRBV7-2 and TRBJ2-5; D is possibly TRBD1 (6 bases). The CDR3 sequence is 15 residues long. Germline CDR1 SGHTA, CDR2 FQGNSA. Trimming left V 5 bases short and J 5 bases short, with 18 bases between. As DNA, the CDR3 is TGTGCCAGCAGCCCCGGGGACATCTCTCGGGAGACCCAGTACTTC. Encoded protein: CASSPGDISRETQYF.

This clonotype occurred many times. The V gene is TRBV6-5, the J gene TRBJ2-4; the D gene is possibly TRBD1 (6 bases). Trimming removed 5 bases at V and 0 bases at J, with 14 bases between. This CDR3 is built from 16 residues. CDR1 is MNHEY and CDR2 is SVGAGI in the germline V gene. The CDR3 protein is CASSPGQRLAKNIQYF. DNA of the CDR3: TGTGCCAGCAGTCCCGGACAGCGACTAGCCAAAAACATTCAGTACTTC.

Here the CDR3 reads CASSPPWGGPQETQYF. The CDR3 DNA sequence: TGTGCCAGCAGCCCTCCCTGGGGGGGGCCCCAAGAGACCCAGTACTTC. The chain couples TRBV13 to TRBJ2-5, with TRBD2 as a possible D gene (7 bases). This CDR3 spans 16 amino acids. CDR1 is PRHDT, CDR2 FYEKMQ, per germline (reference sequence). The germline V and J ends were trimmed by 5 bases and 1 base, with 17 bases remaining between them.

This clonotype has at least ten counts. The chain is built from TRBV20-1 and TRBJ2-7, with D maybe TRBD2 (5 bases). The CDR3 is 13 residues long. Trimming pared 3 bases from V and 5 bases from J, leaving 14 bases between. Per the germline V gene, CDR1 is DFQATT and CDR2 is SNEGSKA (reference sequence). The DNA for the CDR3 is TGCAGTGCTAGTATCGGGGTAGGAAACGAGCAGTACTTC. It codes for CSASIGVGNEQYF.

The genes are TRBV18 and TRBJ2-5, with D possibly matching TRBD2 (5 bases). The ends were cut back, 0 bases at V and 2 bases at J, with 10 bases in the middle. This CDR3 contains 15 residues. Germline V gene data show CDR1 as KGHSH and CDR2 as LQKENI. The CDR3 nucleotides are TGTGCCAGCTCACCACCAAGCGGATTTCAAGAGACCCAGTACTTC. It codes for CASSPPSGFQETQYF. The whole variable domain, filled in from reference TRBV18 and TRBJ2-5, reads NAGVMQNPRHLVRRRGQEARLRCSPMKGHSHVYWYRQLPEEGLKFMVYLQKENIIDESGMPKERFSAEFPKEGPSILRIQQVVRGDSAAYFCASSPPSGFQETQYFGPGTRLLVL.

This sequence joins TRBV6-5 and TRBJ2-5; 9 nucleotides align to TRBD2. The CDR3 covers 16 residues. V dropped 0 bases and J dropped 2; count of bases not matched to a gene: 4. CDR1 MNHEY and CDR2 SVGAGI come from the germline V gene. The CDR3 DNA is TGTGCCAGCAGTTACTCGATAGCGGGAGATCAAGAGACCCAGTACTTC. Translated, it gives CASSYSIAGDQETQYF.

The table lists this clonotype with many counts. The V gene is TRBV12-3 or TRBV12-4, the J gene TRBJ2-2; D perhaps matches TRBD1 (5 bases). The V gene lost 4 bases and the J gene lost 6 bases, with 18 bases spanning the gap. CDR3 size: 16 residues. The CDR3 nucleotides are TGTGCCAGCAGTTCCGCACGGACAACGAAATCCGGGGAGCTGTTTTTT. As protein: CASSSARTTKSGELFF.

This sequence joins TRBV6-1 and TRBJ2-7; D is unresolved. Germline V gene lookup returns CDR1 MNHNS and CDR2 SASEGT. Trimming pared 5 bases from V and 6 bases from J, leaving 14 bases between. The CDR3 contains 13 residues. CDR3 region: CASSPHHGSEQYF. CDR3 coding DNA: TGTGCCAGCAGTCCCCATCACGGCTCCGAGCAGTACTTC.

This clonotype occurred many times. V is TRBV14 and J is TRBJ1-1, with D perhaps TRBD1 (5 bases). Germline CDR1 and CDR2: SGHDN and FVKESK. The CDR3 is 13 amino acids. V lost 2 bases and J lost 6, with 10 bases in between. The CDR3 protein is CASSQSGFAEAFF. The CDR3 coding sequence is TGTGCCAGCAGCCAATCAGGGTTCGCTGAAGCTTTCTTT.